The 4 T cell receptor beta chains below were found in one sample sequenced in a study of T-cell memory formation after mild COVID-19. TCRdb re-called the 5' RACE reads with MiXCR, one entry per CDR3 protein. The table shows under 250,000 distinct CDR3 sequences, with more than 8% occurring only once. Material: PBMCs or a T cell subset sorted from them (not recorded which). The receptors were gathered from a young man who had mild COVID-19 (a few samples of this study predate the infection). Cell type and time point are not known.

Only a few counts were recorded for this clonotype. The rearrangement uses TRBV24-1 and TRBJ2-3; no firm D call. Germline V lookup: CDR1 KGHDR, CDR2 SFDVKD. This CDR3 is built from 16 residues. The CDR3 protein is CVLPPVTRTSTDTQYF. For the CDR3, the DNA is TGTGTTCTACCACCTGTAACCAGGACCAGCACAGATACGCAGTATTTT.

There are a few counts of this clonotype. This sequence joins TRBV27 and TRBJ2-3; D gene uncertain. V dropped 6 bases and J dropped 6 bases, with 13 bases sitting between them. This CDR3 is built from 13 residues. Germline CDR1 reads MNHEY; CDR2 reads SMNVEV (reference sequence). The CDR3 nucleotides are TGTGCCAGCAGATCCCTTGAGGCGGATACGCAGTATTTT. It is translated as CASRSLEADTQYF.

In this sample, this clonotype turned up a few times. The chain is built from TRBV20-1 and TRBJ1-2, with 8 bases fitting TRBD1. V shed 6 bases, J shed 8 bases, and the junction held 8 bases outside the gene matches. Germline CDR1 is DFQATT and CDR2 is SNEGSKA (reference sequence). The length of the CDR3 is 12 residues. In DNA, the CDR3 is TGCAGTGCGCCTCAGGGGGCAAGCGGCTACACCTTC. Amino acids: CSAPQGASGYTF.

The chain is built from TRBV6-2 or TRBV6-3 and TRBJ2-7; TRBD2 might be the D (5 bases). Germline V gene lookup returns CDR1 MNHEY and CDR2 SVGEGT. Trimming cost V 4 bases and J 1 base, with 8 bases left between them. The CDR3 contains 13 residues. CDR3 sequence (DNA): TGTGCCAGCAGTTTCACGGGGTCCTACGAGCAGTACGTC. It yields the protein CASSFTGSYEQYV.